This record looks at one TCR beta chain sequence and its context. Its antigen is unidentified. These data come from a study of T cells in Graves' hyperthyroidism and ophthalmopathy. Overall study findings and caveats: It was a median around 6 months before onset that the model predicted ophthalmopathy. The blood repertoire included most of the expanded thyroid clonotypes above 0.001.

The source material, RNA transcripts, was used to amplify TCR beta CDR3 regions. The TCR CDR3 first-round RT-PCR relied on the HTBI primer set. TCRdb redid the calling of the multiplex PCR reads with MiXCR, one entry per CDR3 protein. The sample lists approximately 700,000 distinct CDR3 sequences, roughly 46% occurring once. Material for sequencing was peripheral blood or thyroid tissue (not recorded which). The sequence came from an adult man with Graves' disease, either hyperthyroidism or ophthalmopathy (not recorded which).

CDR3 amino acids: CATSRRGGDYGYTF. In DNA, the CDR3 is TGTGCCACCAGTAGAAGAGGGGGAGACTATGGCTACACCTTC. The chain has TRBV24-1 and TRBJ1-2, with a tentative D call TRBD1 (6 bases). The germline CDR1 and CDR2 sequences are KGHDR and SFDVKD. This CDR3 contains 14 residues. The germline V and J ends were trimmed by 6 bases and 3 bases, with 13 bases remaining between them.